This T cell receptor beta chain emerged from a study of post-analysis software for immune sequencing data. Regarding the study as a whole: With TRBV5-6, TRBV5-1 and TRBV20-1 included, 4 or 5 TRBV segments were more frequent in patients than in controls. In multiple sclerosis, normalized Chao1 diversity was significantly below that of controls.

There are 17 residues in the CDR3. Germline V gives CDR1 SGHTA, CDR2 FQGTGA. The V gene end was trimmed by 5 bases and the J gene end by 9 bases; junction bases not matched to a gene: 19. A remark on this clonotype: Its antigen is unknown.

Included in the TCR beta cDNA libraries were unique molecular identifiers. MiXCR, applied by TCRdb to the PCR reads, yields one record per CDR3 protein. The sample includes about 430,000 distinct CDR3 sequences, roughly 40% of them seen just once. The clonotype was recovered from a girl between 2 and 10 years old with multiple sclerosis. This chain joins TRBV7-3 and TRBJ2-3, with 8 bases matching TRBD1. Sequencing was carried out using blood. The CDR3 sequence: CASSPAPRDRSKSTQYF. The CDR3 coding sequence is TGTGCCAGCAGCCCCGCCCCCCGGGACAGGAGTAAGTCCACGCAGTATTTT. Together with reference TRBV7-3 and TRBJ2-3, the CDR3 gives the full variable domain: GAGVSQTPSNKVTEKGKYVELRCDPISGHTALYWYRQSLGQGPEFLIYFQGTGAADDSGLPNDRFFAVRPEGSVSTLKIQRTERGDSAVYLCASSPAPRDRSKSTQYFGPGTRLTVL.